This entry features one T cell receptor (beta chain) sequence. What it recognizes is unknown. V was clipped by 0 bases and J by 7 bases, with 13 bases between them. Per the germline V gene, CDR1 is LNHNV and CDR2 is YYDKDF (reference sequence). This CDR3 comprises 16 residues. The data were obtained in a study of cytomegalovirus exposure and HLA in healthy donors. Study-level results: Relative to the approximately 700-donor mean, N-insertions were reportedly fewer in an Asian-associated ancestry cluster in a later analysis. A classifier reportedly called cytomegalovirus status with high sensitivity and specificity. Cytomegalovirus-associated status was assigned to 164 TCR beta chains.

13 Jbeta primers and 60 Vbeta primers were used for the PCR. Source study methods: Later, roughly 77 million unique TCR beta chains were counted in an analysis, and approximately 10 million of them were shared. Only in-frame clones appear in the TCRdb table, and some are missing; sequencing was by immunoSEQ multiplex PCR. The DNA was the basis for D and trimming; V, J and clone size are from that table. The sample holds fewer than 250,000 clones, 60% to 85% seen once. The clonotype comes from a woman in her forties in good health and CMV-seronegative. This chain connects TRBV15 to TRBJ1-6, with D possibly matching TRBD1 (5 bases). The sequencing input was PBMCs. CDR3 in amino acids: CATSRDPQGGNSPLHF. The CDR3, as DNA: TGTGCCACCAGCAGAGATCCTCAGGGAGGGAATTCACCCCTCCACTTT. The full variable domain, its missing parts supplied by reference TRBV15 and TRBJ1-6, is DAMVIQNPRYQVTQFGKPVTLSCSQTLNHNVMYWYQQKSSQAPKLLFHYYDKDFNNEADTPDNFQSRRPNTSFCFLDIRSPGLGDTAMYLCATSRDPQGGNSPLHFGNGTRLTVT.